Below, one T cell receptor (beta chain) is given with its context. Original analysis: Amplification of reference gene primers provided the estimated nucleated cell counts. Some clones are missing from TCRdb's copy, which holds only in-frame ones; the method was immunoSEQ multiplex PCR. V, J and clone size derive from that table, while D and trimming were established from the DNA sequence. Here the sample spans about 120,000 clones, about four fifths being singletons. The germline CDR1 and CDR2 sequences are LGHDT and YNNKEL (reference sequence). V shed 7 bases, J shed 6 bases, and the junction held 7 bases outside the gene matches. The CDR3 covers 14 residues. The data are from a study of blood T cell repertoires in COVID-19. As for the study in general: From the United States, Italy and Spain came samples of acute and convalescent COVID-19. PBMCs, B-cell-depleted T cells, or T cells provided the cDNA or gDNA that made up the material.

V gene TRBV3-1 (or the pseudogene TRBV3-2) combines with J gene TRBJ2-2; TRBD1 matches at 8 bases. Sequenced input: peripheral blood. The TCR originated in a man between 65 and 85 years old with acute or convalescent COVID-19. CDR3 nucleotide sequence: TGTGCCAGCACTCGGACAGGGTGGCCCGGGGAGCTGTTTTTT. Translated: CASTRTGWPGELFF.